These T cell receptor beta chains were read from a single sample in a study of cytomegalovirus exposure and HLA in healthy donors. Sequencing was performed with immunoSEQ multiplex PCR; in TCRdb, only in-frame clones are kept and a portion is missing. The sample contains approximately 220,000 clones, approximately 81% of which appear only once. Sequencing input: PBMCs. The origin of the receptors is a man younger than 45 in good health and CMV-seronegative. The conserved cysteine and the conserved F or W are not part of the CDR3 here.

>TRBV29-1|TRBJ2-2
SAMDRGNTGELF
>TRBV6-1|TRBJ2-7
ASTGGYEQY
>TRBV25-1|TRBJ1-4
ASSEGVTAVTEKLF
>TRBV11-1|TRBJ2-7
ASSLGTGGSSYEQY
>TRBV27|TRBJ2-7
ASSLSGGAFYEQY
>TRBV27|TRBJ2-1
ASRAMIEAVDYNEQF
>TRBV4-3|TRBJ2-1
ASSKRLAELYNEQF
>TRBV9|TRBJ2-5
ASSPRGERGLGREETQY
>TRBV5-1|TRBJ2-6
ASSQVAGVGGASVLT
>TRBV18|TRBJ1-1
ASSPPGGNTEAF
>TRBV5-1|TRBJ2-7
ASSLGRRGLQYEQY
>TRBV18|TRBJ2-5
ASSPLRGTPQETQY
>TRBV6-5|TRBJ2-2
ASEGLYRELF